This T cell receptor beta chain was captured by sequencing in a study of T cell repertoires in cytomegalovirus infection. Study as a whole: Well-studied HLA-B-restricted CMV epitopes were used in the study alongside recently identified HLA-C-restricted ones.

TCRdb recomputed calls from the reads with MiXCR, one row per CDR3 protein. This table holds about a million distinct CDR3 sequences, approximately 30% found once. This CDR3 has 13 amino acids. The V gene lost 0 bases and the J gene lost 6 bases, with 6 bases spanning the gap. CDR1 is LNHDA, CDR2 SQIVND, per germline (reference sequence). Study outcomes and limitations: CMV carriers having the relevant HLA were flagged by cumulative public TCR beta family frequency. What dominated the ex vivo response were HLA-C-restricted CMV-specific TCR beta clonotypes.

In the case of this clonotype: Its cognate antigen is unknown.

The V call is TRBV19, the J call TRBJ2-1; no firm D call. The specimen comprised cultured CD8+ T cells from PBMCs, sampled from culture after CMV antigen stimulation. The source of this sequence is a human donor in good health (CMV status not recorded). Some clones in this sample may be carry-over from other donors' samples. The CDR3 loop is CASSIEVSNEQFF. Written as DNA, the CDR3 is TGTGCCAGTAGTATAGAAGTGAGCAATGAGCAGTTCTTC.